These T cell receptor beta chains were read from a single sample in a study of graft-versus-host responses after intestinal transplantation. TCRdb's copy holds only in-frame clones and misses some; the assay was immunoSEQ multiplex PCR. This table holds 15,000 to 20,000 clones, roughly 90% found once. The sequenced sample was PBMCs, obtained 350 to 400 days after transplant. These receptors were obtained from a human patient who received an intestinal transplant, so some T cells may come from the graft donor. The CDR3 runs from the conserved cysteine through the conserved F or W. Each record gives: clone size, D gene, V gene, J gene, CDR3 DNA, CDR3 protein. A D gene is named only where the DNA matches it firmly. For some rows the clone size is stated as once, few or many, or as a class when expanded; others skip it.

size: .; D: TRBD2; V: TRBV4-2; J: TRBJ2-2; DNA: TGTGCCAGCAGCCAACTAGCGGAGAACACCGGGGAGCTGTTTTTT; CDR3: CASSQLAENTGELFF
size: .; D: .; V: TRBV2; J: TRBJ1-6; DNA: TGTGCCAGCAGGGGCCGCCGGAATTCACCCCTCCACTTT; CDR3: CASRGRRNSPLHF
size: .; D: .; V: TRBV5-5; J: TRBJ1-3; DNA: TGTGCCAGCAGCTTGGAAGGGGGTTCTGGAAACACCATATATTTT; CDR3: CASSLEGGSGNTIYF
size: .; D: .; V: TRBV7-2; J: TRBJ2-1; DNA: TGTGCCAGCAGCTTCCGGGGATACAATGAGCAGTTCTTC; CDR3: CASSFRGYNEQFF
size: .; D: .; V: TRBV15; J: TRBJ1-1; DNA: TGTGCCACCAGCAGCTATACAGGGATGGGGGCTGAAGCTTTCTTT; CDR3: CATSSYTGMGAEAFF
size: few; D: .; V: TRBV6-5; J: TRBJ2-3; DNA: TGTGCCAGCAGTTACTCGGGGGCCTACACAGATACGCAGTATTTT; CDR3: CASSYSGAYTDTQYF
size: .; D: TRBD1; V: TRBV6-4; J: TRBJ2-7; DNA: TGTGCCAGCAGAGGGGGGGGACAGGGCGGAACCTACGAGCAGTACTTC; CDR3: CASRGGGQGGTYEQYF
size: .; D: .; V: TRBV13; J: TRBJ1-2; DNA: TGTGCCAGCAGCTTAGGGCAATCTGCCTATGGCTACACCTTC; CDR3: CASSLGQSAYGYTF
size: .; D: .; V: TRBV7-9; J: TRBJ2-7; DNA: TGTGCCAGCAGCTTAAATCCAGGCGGGATCCCCTACGAGCAGTACTTC; CDR3: CASSLNPGGIPYEQYF
size: .; D: .; V: TRBV4-1; J: TRBJ2-7; DNA: TGCGCCAGCAGCCACGGGCCATCCTACGAGCAGTACTTC; CDR3: CASSHGPSYEQYF
size: .; D: .; V: TRBV6-5; J: TRBJ2-7; DNA: TGTGCCAGCAGTTCGACTTTGGGGTCCTACGAGCAGTACTTC; CDR3: CASSSTLGSYEQYF
size: .; D: TRBD2; V: TRBV5-1; J: TRBJ2-2; DNA: TGCGCCAGCAGCTCGCTCGGGGTAGCGGGATCGCACACCGGGGAGCTGTTTTTT; CDR3: CASSSLGVAGSHTGELFF
size: .; D: TRBD1; V: TRBV5-4; J: TRBJ1-4; DNA: TGTGCCAGCAGCCCCGGCAGGGGGATCGGCAATGAAAAACTGTTTTTT; CDR3: CASSPGRGIGNEKLFF
size: .; D: .; V: TRBV19; J: TRBJ2-4; DNA: TGTGCCGTGGTCGGGTCCAAAAACATTCAGTACTTC; CDR3: CAVVGSKNIQYF
size: once; D: .; V: TRBV4-2; J: TRBJ2-3; DNA: TGTGCCAGCAGCCTGGACGGGGGGCGGCCTCCAGATACGCAGTATTTT; CDR3: CASSLDGGRPPDTQYF
size: .; D: .; V: TRBV21-1; J: TRBJ2-1; DNA: TGTGCCAGCAGCGGGAAGGGACTAGCGGGGGCAGTCCCCTACAATGAGCAGTTCTTC; CDR3: CASSGKGLAGAVPYNEQFF
size: .; D: .; V: TRBV12-1; J: TRBJ2-3; DNA: TGTGCCAGCAGCCCAAACTCGGGACTAGCGGGGGGAGGGAGTGGTTATTTT; CDR3: CASSPNSGLAGGGSGYF
size: .; D: TRBD1; V: TRBV5-4; J: TRBJ1-2; DNA: TGTGCCAGCAGCTCGGACAGGGTAGGGGGCTACACCTTC; CDR3: CASSSDRVGGYTF
size: .; D: TRBD2; V: TRBV6-4; J: TRBJ2-1; DNA: TGTGCCAGCAGTGACGGGACTAGCGGGAGCGATGAGCAGTTCTTC; CDR3: CASSDGTSGSDEQFF
size: few; D: .; V: TRBV21-1; J: TRBJ1-4; DNA: TGTGCCAGGACTTCGGCGGGTGAAAAACTGTTTTTT; CDR3: CARTSAGEKLFF
size: .; D: .; V: TRBV6-1; J: TRBJ2-7; DNA: TGTGCCAGCAGCTCCCTCCGTGGGCCACAGTACTTC; CDR3: CASSSLRGPQYF
size: .; D: .; V: TRBV2; J: TRBJ1-1; DNA: TGTGCCAGCAGGGAAGAAATAGACACTGAAGCTTTCTTT; CDR3: CASREEIDTEAFF
size: .; D: .; V: TRBV10-1; J: TRBJ1-5; DNA: TGCGCCAGCAGTGGGACCCCCCGCTCCCGCCAGGGGAATCAGCCCCAGCATTTT; CDR3: CASSGTPRSRQGNQPQHF